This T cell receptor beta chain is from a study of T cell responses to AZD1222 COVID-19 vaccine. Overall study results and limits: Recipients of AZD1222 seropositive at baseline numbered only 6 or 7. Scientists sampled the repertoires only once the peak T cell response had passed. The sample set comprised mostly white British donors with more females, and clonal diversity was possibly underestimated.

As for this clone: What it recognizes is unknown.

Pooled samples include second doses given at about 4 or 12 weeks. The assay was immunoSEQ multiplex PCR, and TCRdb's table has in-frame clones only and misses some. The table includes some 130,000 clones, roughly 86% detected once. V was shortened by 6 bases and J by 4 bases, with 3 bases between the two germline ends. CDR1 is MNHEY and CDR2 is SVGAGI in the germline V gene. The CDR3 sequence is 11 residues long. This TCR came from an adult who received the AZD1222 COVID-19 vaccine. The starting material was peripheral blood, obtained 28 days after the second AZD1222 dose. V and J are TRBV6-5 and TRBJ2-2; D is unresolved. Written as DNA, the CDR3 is TGTGCCAGCAGAGGCACCGGGGAGCTGTTTTTT. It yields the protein CASRGTGELFF.